The rows below give T cell receptor beta chains drawn from one sample of a study of blood T cells in healthy people across ages. TCRdb re-called the 5' RACE reads through MiXCR, storing one row per CDR3 protein. The sample records 1.2 million to 1.5 million distinct CDR3 sequences, approximately 60% being singletons. Sequencing was carried out using blood. The origin of the receptors is a man in his late teens or twenties in good health. Each CDR3 is given without its conserved first and last residue. D genes are given only for firm matches.

D gene: -; V gene: TRBV7-6; J gene: TRBJ1-1; CDR3 protein: ASSLGQGPAEGMNTEAF
D gene: -; V gene: TRBV20-1; J gene: TRBJ2-1; CDR3 protein: SAINLFEQF
D gene: TRBD2; V gene: TRBV20-1; J gene: TRBJ2-3; CDR3 protein: SAHRGGPTDTQY
D gene: -; V gene: TRBV28; J gene: TRBJ2-1; CDR3 protein: ASSLVRGPGPYNEQF
D gene: TRBD1; V gene: TRBV7-2; J gene: TRBJ1-2; CDR3 protein: ASSLSPGGNPGGYT
D gene: TRBD1; V gene: TRBV7-9; J gene: TRBJ1-1; CDR3 protein: ASSSLWDREDTEAF
D gene: TRBD2; V gene: TRBV5-1; J gene: TRBJ2-7; CDR3 protein: ASSLGTAGGPYEQY
D gene: -; V gene: TRBV28; J gene: -; CDR3 protein: ASSLKGVGKETQY
D gene: -; V gene: TRBV7-6; J gene: TRBJ2-5; CDR3 protein: ASSVADGALGTQY
D gene: -; V gene: TRBV7-9; J gene: TRBJ2-1; CDR3 protein: ASSLFGPKSNNEQF
D gene: -; V gene: TRBV12-3/TRBV12-4; J gene: TRBJ2-7; CDR3 protein: ASSPYGTGFRQY
D gene: TRBD1; V gene: TRBV7-9; J gene: TRBJ1-1; CDR3 protein: ASGIRQGGGTEAF
D gene: -; V gene: TRBV2; J gene: TRBJ1-2; CDR3 protein: ASSEWGVDGYT
D gene: -; V gene: TRBV7-6; J gene: TRBJ1-1; CDR3 protein: ASSQKQGRQFRPEAF
D gene: TRBD2; V gene: TRBV29-1; J gene: TRBJ2-4; CDR3 protein: SVSRLGLAGFYEQY
D gene: TRBD2; V gene: TRBV12-3/TRBV12-4; J gene: TRBJ2-2; CDR3 protein: ASSFVTSDTGELF
D gene: TRBD2; V gene: TRBV6-5; J gene: TRBJ2-7; CDR3 protein: ASRTGTSGISYEQY
D gene: TRBD1; V gene: TRBV27; J gene: TRBJ2-7; CDR3 protein: ATRAARQGLSSKPYEQY
D gene: TRBD1; V gene: TRBV2; J gene: TRBJ2-5; CDR3 protein: ASSVGTGEETQY
D gene: TRBD1; V gene: TRBV20-1; J gene: TRBJ2-5; CDR3 protein: SARRIPGQGYNEQY
D gene: -; V gene: TRBV7-6; J gene: TRBJ2-7; CDR3 protein: ASSPRGGGRTNEQY
D gene: -; V gene: TRBV2; J gene: TRBJ2-3; CDR3 protein: ASSGRGSDTQY
D gene: -; V gene: TRBV27; J gene: TRBJ2-4; CDR3 protein: ASSLSGTSGGIQY
D gene: TRBD2; V gene: TRBV20-1; J gene: TRBJ2-1; CDR3 protein: SASPSGRYDEQF
D gene: -; V gene: TRBV4-3; J gene: TRBJ2-1; CDR3 protein: ASSQDLGNNEQF
D gene: TRBD1; V gene: TRBV4-2; J gene: TRBJ1-5; CDR3 protein: ASSPLGGSQPQH